Below are 10 T cell receptor beta chains sequenced from a single sample in a study of T cell repertoires in cytomegalovirus infection. TCRdb redid the calling of the reads with MiXCR, one entry per CDR3 protein. The sample has roughly 230,000 distinct CDR3 sequences; roughly 20% are singletons. Sample: CD8+ T cells from PBMCs. These receptor sequences come from a human donor in good health (CMV status not recorded). Some clones in this sample may be carry-over from other donors' samples.

This clonotype was recorded many times. V gene TRBV7-8 combines with J gene TRBJ1-6; D may be TRBD1 (5 bases). This CDR3 contains 15 residues. V shed 5 bases and J shed 5 bases, with 13 bases lying between them. Germline CDR1 SGHVS, CDR2 FQNEAQ. In DNA, the CDR3 is TGTGCCAGCAGCCAGGGTCGAGTTAATAATTCACCCCTCCACTTT. This sequence encodes CASSQGRVNNSPLHF.

The chain links TRBV6-6 to TRBJ2-7; 8 bases line up with TRBD1. V was clipped by 10 bases and J by 4 bases; unmatched bases: 9. The CDR3 runs to 13 residues. CDR1 MNHNY and CDR2 SVGAGI come from the germline V gene (reference sequence). Here the CDR3 DNA reads TGTGCCACCCAACGACAGGGGAATTACGAGCAGTACTTC. Translated: CATQRQGNYEQYF.

In its sample, this clonotype was seen a few times. The rearrangement links TRBV29-1 to TRBJ2-1; D unresolved. CDR1 is SQVTM and CDR2 is ANQGSEA in the germline V gene. The CDR3 is made up of 12 amino acids. V was shortened by 4 bases and J by 6 bases, with 10 bases between the two germline ends. The CDR3 DNA reads as TGCAGCGTTGGAGAGCAAGGCAATGAGCAGTTCTTC. Protein: CSVGEQGNEQFF.

There are a few counts of this clonotype. The genes are TRBV29-1 and TRBJ2-1, with TRBD2 identical over 8 bases. The germline CDR1 and CDR2 sequences are SQVTM and ANQGSEA. The CDR3 loop spans 13 amino acids. Trimming removed 2 bases from V and 4 bases from J; junction bases left unmatched: 1. The DNA for the CDR3 is TGCAGCGTTGAACTAGCGGGTTACAATGAGCAGTTCTTC. Translated: CSVELAGYNEQFF.

The rearrangement joins TRBV7-9 to TRBJ1-5, with D perhaps matching TRBD1 (6 bases). Between the trimmed V and J ends, which lost 5 bases and 1 base, there was a span of 12 bases. Germline loops: CDR1 SEHNR, CDR2 FQNEAQ (reference sequence). The CDR3 spans 15 residues. CDR3 sequence: CASSAGTTSNQPQHF. The CDR3 DNA reads as TGTGCCAGCAGCGCAGGGACAACGAGCAATCAGCCCCAGCATTTT.

The sample holds a few counts of this clonotype. The J gene is TRBJ2-1, the V gene TRBV4-1; 9 bases fit TRBD2. This CDR3 has 15 amino acids. V lost 2 bases and J lost 4; bases outside the gene matches: 3. CDR1 is MGHRA, CDR2 YSYEKL, per germline. The CDR3 loop reads CASSQIAGEYNEQFF. Here the CDR3 DNA reads TGCGCCAGCAGCCAAATAGCGGGGGAGTACAATGAGCAGTTCTTC.

In its sample, this clonotype was seen many times. The CDR3 reads CASSLATSGDLEQYF. CDR3 bases: TGTGCCAGCAGCTTGGCGACTAGCGGGGACCTCGAGCAGTACTTC. The V and J genes are TRBV7-9 and TRBJ2-7, with 11 positions matching TRBD2. Germline V CDR1 and CDR2: SEHNR, FQNEAQ (reference sequence). V was pared by 3 bases and J by 6 bases, with 7 bases of the junction left unmatched. CDR3 length: 15 amino acids.

This clonotype was picked up many times. The J gene is TRBJ2-1, the V gene TRBV7-2; D gene unclear. The CDR3 is 15 residues long. CDR1 is SGHTA, CDR2 FQGNSA, per germline. V lost 7 bases, J lost 0 bases, and 13 bases lay in between. CDR3 DNA: TGTGCCAGCATGATGACACTAAGCTCCTACAATGAGCAGTTCTTC. This translates into CASMMTLSSYNEQFF. The full variable domain, in which reference TRBV7-2 and TRBJ2-1 provide the parts outside the CDR3, is GAGVSQSPSNKVTEKGKDVELRCDPISGHTALYWYRQSLGQGLEFLIYFQGNSAPDKSGLPSDRFSAERTGGSVSTLTIQRTQQEDSAVYLCASMMTLSSYNEQFFGPGTRLTVL.

The chain carries TRBV7-4 and TRBJ2-5; the match to TRBD1 covers 7 bases. The CDR3 sequence is 14 residues long. V was pared by 5 bases and J by 4 bases, with 7 bases of the junction left unmatched. Germline CDR1 is SGHVT and CDR2 is SQSDAQ. The CDR3 spells CASSPGPGGETQYF. Written as DNA, the CDR3 is TGTGCCAGCAGCCCCGGTCCAGGGGGAGAGACCCAGTACTTC.

The rearrangement joins TRBV4-2 to TRBJ2-2; 10 bases line up with TRBD2. The CDR3 loop spans 17 amino acids. The ends lost 1 base at V and 7 bases at J; junction bases unmatched: 9. The V gene's germline CDR1 is LGHNA and CDR2 YNFKEQ. CDR3 in amino acids: CASSQGSAGGPGGELFF. The DNA of the CDR3 is TGTGCCAGCAGCCAAGGATCAGCGGGGGGGCCGGGCGGGGAGCTGTTTTTT.